Shown below are 20 T cell receptor beta chains from a single sample sequenced in a study of OX40 agonist ivuxolimab in advanced cancers. Assay: immunoSEQ multiplex PCR; the TCRdb copy retains only in-frame clones and omits some. The data show 15,000 to 20,000 clones, less than 85% seen once. This specimen consisted of CD4+ or CD8+ T cells sorted from blood, obtained in a trial of the OX40 agonist ivuxolimab. The receptors shown here come from an adult with an advanced solid tumor such as melanoma, head and neck, liver or kidney cancer.

The chain couples TRBV7-9 to TRBJ2-1; D not certain. The germline V gene has CDR1 SEHNR and CDR2 FQNEAQ (reference sequence). V gave up 3 bases and J gave up 8 bases, with 14 bases separating them. The CDR3 runs to 14 residues. The CDR3 DNA reads TGTGCCAGCAGCTTCGCTGATAGGTCTGATGAGCAGTTCTTC. It is translated as CASSFADRSDEQFF.

This chain connects TRBV27 to TRBJ2-5; 13 bases align to TRBD2. The V and J ends lost 4 bases and 5 bases, in that order; junction bases with no gene match: 10. This CDR3 has 17 amino acids. CDR1 is MNHEY and CDR2 is SMNVEV in the germline V gene (reference sequence). This CDR3 is CASSWGLAGKGLETQYF. The CDR3 DNA reads as TGTGCCAGCAGTTGGGGACTAGCGGGAAAGGGATTGGAGACCCAGTACTTC.

V and J are TRBV7-9 and TRBJ2-3; 16 nucleotides agree with TRBD2. Per germline, CDR1 SEHNR and CDR2 FQNEAQ (reference sequence). The CDR3 extends over 17 amino acids. V lost 5 bases and J lost 0; bases outside the gene matches: 2. The CDR3 loop reads CASSPGLAGGSTDTQYF. For the CDR3, the DNA is TGTGCCAGCAGCCCGGGACTAGCGGGAGGGAGCACAGATACGCAGTATTTT.

The V gene is TRBV5-6, the J gene TRBJ2-7; D may be TRBD2 (5 bases). Germline CDR1 and CDR2: SGHDT and YYEEEE. Trimming cost V 4 bases and J 2 bases, with 7 bases left between them. There are 12 residues in the CDR3. DNA of the CDR3: TGTGCCAGCAGCCCGGGAACCTACGAGCAGTACTTC. Translating it yields CASSPGTYEQYF.

This clone was detected only a few times. The chain uses TRBV7-9 and TRBJ1-2; D remains unclear. The CDR3 has 14 residues. The germline V and J ends were trimmed by 2 bases and 0 bases, with 7 bases remaining between them. Germline CDR1 SEHNR, CDR2 FQNEAQ (reference sequence). CDR3 residues: CASSLTATNYGYTF. The CDR3 region has the DNA TGTGCCAGCAGCTTAACTGCCACTAACTATGGCTACACCTTC. The full variable domain, with the rest looked up from reference TRBV7-9 and TRBJ1-2, is DTGVSQNPRHKITKRGQNVTFRCDPISEHNRLYWYRQTLGQGPEFLTYFQNEAQLEKSRLLSDRFSAERPKGSFSTLEIQRTEQGDSAMYLCASSLTATNYGYTFGSGTRLTVV.

This clone was detected only once. The V gene is TRBV11-2, the J gene TRBJ2-7; TRBD1 or TRBD2 may be the D gene (5 bases each). Germline V gene lookup returns CDR1 SGHAT and CDR2 FQNNGV. The CDR3 has 15 amino acids. V was cut by 3 bases and J by 2 bases, with 14 bases left in between. The CDR3: CASSFAWDPAYEQYF. The CDR3 DNA reads TGTGCCAGCAGCTTCGCCTGGGACCCAGCCTACGAGCAGTACTTC.

J is TRBJ2-5 and V is TRBV13; 10 nucleotides line up with TRBD1. CDR3 length equals 14 residues. With V trimmed by 3 bases and J by 5 bases, 3 bases remained unmatched. Germline lookup yields CDR1 PRHDT and CDR2 FYEKMQ (reference sequence). CDR3 residues: CASSFRTGGETQYF. In DNA form, the CDR3 reads TGTGCCAGCAGCTTTAGGACAGGGGGGGAGACCCAGTACTTC.

This rearrangement joins TRBV7-9 to TRBJ1-1; D may be TRBD1 (6 bases). The CDR3 is made up of 14 amino acids. The germline V and J ends were trimmed by 6 bases and 0 bases, with 11 bases remaining between them. The V gene's germline CDR1 is SEHNR and CDR2 FQNEAQ (reference sequence). The DNA for the CDR3 is TGTGCCAGCAGGCCGGGACACCTGAACACTGAAGCTTTCTTT. This codes for CASRPGHLNTEAFF.

The V gene is TRBV7-2, the J gene TRBJ1-2, with TRBD1 as a possible D gene (5 bases). The CDR3 is made up of 13 amino acids. The germline V gene has CDR1 SGHTA and CDR2 FQGNSA. V gave up 5 bases and J gave up 10 bases, with 17 bases separating them. CDR3 sequence (DNA): TGTGCCAGCAGCCATAGGGGTCAGGTTGACTACACCTTC. Amino acids: CASSHRGQVDYTF.

On this clone: Different DNA sequences within this sample yield the same CDR3. The rearrangement links TRBV7-9 to TRBJ2-3; a weak D match, TRBD1 (6 bases). V was clipped by 5 bases and J by 0 bases, with 9 bases between them. The CDR3 consists of 14 residues. Germline assignment: CDR1 SEHNR and CDR2 FQNEAQ (reference sequence). The CDR3 spells CASSPDSSTDTQYF. As DNA, the CDR3 is TGTGCCAGCAGCCCGGACAGTAGCACAGATACGCAGTATTTT.

In this sample, this clone turned up once. This CDR3 is also generated by other DNA sequences in the sample. The chain joins TRBV5-1 to TRBJ2-1; possible D gene TRBD1, 6 bases. The CDR3 is made up of 13 amino acids. V shed 0 bases and J shed 6 bases, with 7 bases lying between them. Germline CDR1 is SGHRS and CDR2 is YFSETQ. The CDR3 protein is CASSLGGPNEQFF. CDR3 DNA: TGCGCCAGCAGCTTGGGGGGGCCCAATGAGCAGTTCTTC.

The chain joins TRBV30 to TRBJ1-5; D possibly corresponds to TRBD1 (5 bases). Germline V CDR1 and CDR2: GTSNPN, SVGIG (reference sequence). The CDR3 loop spans 15 amino acids. Trimming removed 2 bases from V and 2 bases from J, with 13 bases in between. CDR3 amino acids: CAWSSGRGGNQPQHF. The CDR3 region has the DNA TGTGCCTGGAGTAGCGGAAGGGGTGGCAATCAGCCCCAGCATTTT.

The rearrangement uses TRBV11-2 and TRBJ2-5; D not resolved. The DNA end favors TRBJ2-7, so the J call may be wrong. The V gene's germline CDR1 is SGHAT and CDR2 FQNNGV. The CDR3 sequence is 13 residues long. CDR3 in amino acids: CASSLAAEYEQYF. Here the CDR3 DNA reads TGTGCCAGCAGCTTAGCCGCGGAGTACGAGCAGTACTTC.

The chain employs TRBV15 and TRBJ1-1; 9 nucleotides align to TRBD1. Germline CDR1 reads LNHNV; CDR2 reads YYDKDF (reference sequence). The V segment lost 5 bases and the J segment 4 bases; nucleotides outside the gene matches: 8. The CDR3 has 15 residues. CDR3 sequence (DNA): TGTGCCACCAGCGAGTCTTTGACAGGGGGCACTGAAGCTTTCTTT. Translating gives CATSESLTGGTEAFF.

The CDR3 DNA is TGCGCCAGCAGTGAGTCGCTCGGAATGAACACTGAAGCTTTCTTT. Amino acids: CASSESLGMNTEAFF. V gene TRBV10-2 combines with J gene TRBJ1-1; D is ambiguous. The ends were cut back, 0 bases at V and 0 bases at J, with 8 bases in the middle. Germline CDR1 WSHSY, CDR2 SAAADI. CDR3 length: 15 amino acids.

This clone was recorded once. V usage is TRBV2 and J usage is TRBJ2-7, with 8 bases identical to TRBD2. The germline V gene encodes CDR1 SNHLY and CDR2 FYNNEI. The CDR3 length is 16 residues. V lost 6 bases to trimming and J lost 0 bases; unmatched junction nucleotides: 10. This chain's CDR3 is CASSAFVLAASYEQYF. The DNA of the CDR3 is TGTGCCAGCAGCGCCTTCGTACTAGCGGCCTCCTACGAGCAGTACTTC.

In DNA form, the CDR3 reads TGTGCCAGCAGCGCGACAGGGAACTCCTACAATGAGCAGTTCTTC. The encoded protein is CASSATGNSYNEQFF. This chain connects TRBV7-3 to TRBJ2-1; 7 bases map to TRBD1. J was trimmed by 0 bases and V by 5 bases; bases with no gene match: 4. Germline V gene sequence: CDR1 SGHTA, CDR2 FQGTGA. The CDR3 spans 15 residues.

This chain joins TRBV27 and TRBJ1-5; no clear D. The V and J ends lost 3 bases and 6 bases respectively, with 6 bases between them. There are 12 residues in the CDR3. The germline V gene has CDR1 MNHEY and CDR2 SMNVEV (reference sequence). CDR3 loop: CASSFLGQPQHF. In DNA form, the CDR3 reads TGTGCCAGCAGTTTTTTGGGTCAGCCCCAGCATTTT.

The chain employs TRBV29-1 and TRBJ2-7; D remains ambiguous. CDR3 length: 12 amino acids. V lost 2 bases and J 2 bases, leaving 7 bases between the germline ends. Looked up from germline, CDR1 is SQVTM and CDR2 is ANQGSEA. The CDR3 here is CSVELATYEQYF. CDR3 coding DNA: TGCAGCGTTGAATTGGCAACCTACGAGCAGTACTTC.

This chain links TRBV28 with TRBJ2-1; D possibly uses TRBD1 or TRBD2 (5 bases each). Germline CDR1 and CDR2: MDHEN and SYDVKM. The CDR3 runs to 15 residues. The V end lost 2 bases, the J end lost 2 bases, and 10 bases lay between the germline ends. The CDR3 DNA follows: TGTGCCAGCAGTTTAGCCAGGGACCCCTACAATGAGCAGTTCTTC. Translation: CASSLARDPYNEQFF.